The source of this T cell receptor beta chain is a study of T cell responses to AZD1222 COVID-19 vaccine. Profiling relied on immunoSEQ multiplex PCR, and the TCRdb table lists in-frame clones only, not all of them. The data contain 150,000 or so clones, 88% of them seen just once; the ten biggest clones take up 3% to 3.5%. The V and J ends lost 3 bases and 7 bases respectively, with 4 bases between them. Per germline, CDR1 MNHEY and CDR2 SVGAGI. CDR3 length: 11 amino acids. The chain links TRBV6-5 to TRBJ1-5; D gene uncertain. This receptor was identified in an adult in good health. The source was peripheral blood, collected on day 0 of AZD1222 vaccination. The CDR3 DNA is TGTGCCAGCAGTTATCGGCAGCCCCAGCATTTT. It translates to CASSYRQPQHF.